The T cell receptor (beta chain) under discussion was sequenced for a study of blood T cell repertoires in COVID-19 (dated by TCRdb to the early 2020s). Background on the whole study: Samples from collaborators originated in the United States, Italy and Spain and spanned both the acute and convalescent phases of COVID-19. The material from the prospective study consisted of cDNA or gDNA derived from T cells, B-cell-depleted T cells, or PBMCs. Samples came from the ongoing ImmuneRACE study (first 160 participants) plus 1,254 subjects from 6 global collaborators. HLA class I and class II types, where available, came from metadata supplied by the sample provider rather than from assay-based typing. Subjects who had been exposed to COVID-19, were actively infected with it, or had recovered from it provided the deeply sampled blood TCRbeta repertoires that made up the dataset. A freely available public database, intended as a resource for researchers studying the immune response to SARS-CoV-2, is where the repertoires were released. The sample metadata nearly always contained a de-identified subject ID, COVID-19 status, age in years and sex. Broader findings and caveats from the paper: How much clinical and demographic metadata was included differed by source and by participant, and the metadata was provided uncurated.

Reading the germline V gene gives CDR1 MDHEN and CDR2 SYDVKM. V gives up 2 bases and J gives up 4 bases, and the segment between their germline ends measures 11 bases. Including the terminal cysteine and phenylalanine, the CDR3 comprises 15 residues. The entry retains the CDR3 DNA only, 45 bases that are in frame from base 1. In the prospective study, participants were about 18 to 100 years old, resided in 24 geographic areas of the United States, and were enrolled through a virtual design. In the prospective study, participants were assigned to cohorts based on the clinical history participants reported in a screening survey and a study questionnaire. Exposed participants had been in contact, within 2 weeks of entering the study, with a person who had a PCR-confirmed or clinician-diagnosed case of COVID-19. Each participant in the prospective study had whole blood, serum and a nasopharyngeal or oropharyngeal swab collected by mobile phlebotomists. Prospective study participants could optionally give additional blood draws and questionnaires over a roughly 2-month period. Before DNA extraction, blood samples from the prospective study were shipped at room temperature or frozen.

As regards this clone: Its antigen is still unknown. No quality values exist for individual bases; no much larger clone is one base distant.

The immunoSEQ Assay, a bias-controlled multiplex PCR, was used to amplify TCRbeta CDR3 regions from genomic DNA. The study's processing was this. Within the assay, amplification of reference gene primers was used to estimate how many nucleated cells each sample contained. To quantify the absolute abundance of each unique TCRbeta CDR3 rearrangement, sequence reads were collapsed and filtered. For each sample, productive Simpson clonality was calculated by taking the square root of Simpson's diversity index across productive rearrangements. Entries here come from immuneACCESS through TCRdb and include only in-frame sequences with V and J called. Some clones fail to appear in such tables; in the studies checked, an unresolved V gene covers under half of the shortfall, and the cause of the remainder is unknown. V and J calls plus clone size are reproduced from that table; the DNA served to infer D and trimming. Present in this sample are approximately 260,000 clones, about 88% of which were seen just once. Less than 8.5% of the sample is in the top ten clones.

The receptor chain draws on TRBV28 and TRBJ1-4; TRBD1 could be the D gene, as 6 bases match. This clonotype was sampled from a woman aged 50 to 60 who had been exposed to COVID-19. Sequencing was carried out using PBMCs or T cells enriched from blood (not recorded which). The DNA sequence follows: TGTGCCAGCAGTTTAGGGGGCAGGTTTAATGAAAAACTGTTTTTT. It specifies CASSLGGRFNEKLFF.